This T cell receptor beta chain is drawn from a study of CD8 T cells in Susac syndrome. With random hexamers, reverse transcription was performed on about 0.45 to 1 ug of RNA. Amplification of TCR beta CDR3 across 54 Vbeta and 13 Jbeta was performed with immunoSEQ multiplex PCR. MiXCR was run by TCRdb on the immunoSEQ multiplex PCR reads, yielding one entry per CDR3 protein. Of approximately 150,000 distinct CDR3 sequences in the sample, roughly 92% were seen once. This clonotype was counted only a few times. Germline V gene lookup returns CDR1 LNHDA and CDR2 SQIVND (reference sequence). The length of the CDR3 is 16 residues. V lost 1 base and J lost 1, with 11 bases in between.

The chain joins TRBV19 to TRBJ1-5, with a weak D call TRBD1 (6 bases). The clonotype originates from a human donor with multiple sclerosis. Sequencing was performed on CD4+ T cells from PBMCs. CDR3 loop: CASSIVIQGSNQPQHF. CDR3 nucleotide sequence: TGTGCCAGTAGTATAGTCATACAGGGAAGCAATCAGCCCCAGCATTTT.